This TCR beta chain was observed in a study of blood T cell repertoires in COVID-19 (dated by TCRdb to about 2020). Context from the whole study: Samples covering the acute and convalescent phases of COVID-19 were provided by collaborators in the United States, Italy and Spain. The material from the prospective study consisted of cDNA or gDNA derived from T cells, B-cell-depleted T cells, or PBMCs. Deeply sampled blood TCRbeta repertoires from subjects exposed to, actively infected with, or recovered from COVID-19 were included in the dataset. The repertoires were released in a freely available public database meant as a resource for research on the immune response to SARS-CoV-2. Samples came from the ongoing ImmuneRACE study (first 160 participants) plus 1,254 subjects from 6 global collaborators. The sample metadata nearly always contained a de-identified subject ID, COVID-19 status, age in years and sex. Where available, HLA class I and class II types were taken from metadata supplied by the sample provider and were not determined by assay-based typing.

Comments on this clone: There is no known antigen for this receptor. Within one base of it there is no much larger clone, and no base qualities were kept.

CDR1 and CDR2 were assigned from the germline V gene as SGHDT and YYEEEE. Unmatched junction bases come to 9, with V trimmed by 4 bases and J by 2 bases. There are 17 amino acids in the CDR3, from cysteine to phenylalanine inclusive. The sequence is cut down to CDR3 DNA, 51 bases in frame from base 1. TCRbeta CDR3 regions were amplified from genomic DNA using the immunoSEQ Assay, a bias-controlled multiplex PCR. Processing in the source paper ran as follows. Nucleated cell counts per sample were estimated from amplification of reference gene primers within the assay. To quantify the absolute abundance of each unique TCRbeta CDR3 rearrangement, sequence reads were collapsed and filtered. For each sample, productive Simpson clonality was calculated as the square root of Simpson's diversity index over productive rearrangements. What TCRdb holds here is the immuneACCESS table cut down to in-frame rearrangements. Part of the clones is not present; checked against another copy, under half of the missing clones reflect an unresolved V gene, and the others are unexplained. From that table come the V and J calls and clone size; the DNA was used to work out D and trimming. The sample table records more than 200,000 clones; 80% to 90% of these occur just once. Jointly, the top ten make up 4% to 4.5% of the sample.

Here is what the overall study found, with its caveats: Clinical and demographic metadata were provided uncurated, with the amount varying by source and participant.

Collaborating institutions collected whole blood in K2EDTA tubes following their own protocols. For TCRbeta analysis, collaborator samples were shipped as frozen whole blood, as isolated PBMCs, or as DNA extracted from either sample type. The sequence was collected from a man between 60 and 75 years old with acute or convalescent COVID-19. The chain employs TRBV5-6 and TRBJ1-2, and TRBD1 aligns with 12 junction nucleotides. Source material: peripheral blood. The DNA sequence is as follows: TGTGCCAGCAGCCCGTTGGGACAGGGGGCCGGGAACTATGGCTACACCTTC. It encodes CASSPLGQGAGNYGYTF. Outside the CDR3, residues come from the reference TRBV5-6 and TRBJ1-2 proteins, so the full variable domain is: DAGVTQSPTHLIKTRGQQVTLRCSPKSGHDTVSWYQQALGQGPQFIFQYYEEEERQRGNFPDRFSGHQFPNYSSELNVNALLLGDSALYLCASSPLGQGAGNYGYTFGSGTRLTVV.